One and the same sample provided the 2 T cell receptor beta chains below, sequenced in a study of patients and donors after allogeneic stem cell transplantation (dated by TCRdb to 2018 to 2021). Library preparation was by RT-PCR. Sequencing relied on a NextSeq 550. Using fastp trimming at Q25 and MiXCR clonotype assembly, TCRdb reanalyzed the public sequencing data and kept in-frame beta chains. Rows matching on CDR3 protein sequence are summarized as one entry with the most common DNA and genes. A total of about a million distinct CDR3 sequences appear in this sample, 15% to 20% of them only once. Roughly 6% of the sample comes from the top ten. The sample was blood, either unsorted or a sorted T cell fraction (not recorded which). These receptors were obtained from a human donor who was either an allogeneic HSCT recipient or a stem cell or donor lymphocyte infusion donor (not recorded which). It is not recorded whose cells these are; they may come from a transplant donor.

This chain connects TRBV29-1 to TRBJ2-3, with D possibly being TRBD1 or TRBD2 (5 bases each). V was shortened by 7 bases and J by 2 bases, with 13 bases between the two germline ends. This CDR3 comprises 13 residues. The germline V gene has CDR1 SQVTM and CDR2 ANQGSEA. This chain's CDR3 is CSARGLFTDTQYF. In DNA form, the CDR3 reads TGCAGCGCCCGGGGCCTTTTCACAGATACGCAGTATTTT.

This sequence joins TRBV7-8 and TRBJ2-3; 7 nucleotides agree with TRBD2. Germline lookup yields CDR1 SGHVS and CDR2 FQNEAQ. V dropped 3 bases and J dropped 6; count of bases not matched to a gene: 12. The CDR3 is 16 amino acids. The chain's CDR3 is CASSLATSESRDTQYF. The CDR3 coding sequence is TGTGCCAGCAGCTTGGCCACTAGCGAGTCAAGGGATACGCAGTATTTT. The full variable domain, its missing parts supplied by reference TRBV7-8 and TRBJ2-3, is GAGVSQSPRYKVAKRGQDVALRCDPISGHVSLFWYQQALGQGPEFLTYFQNEAQLDKSGLPSDRFFAERPEGSVSTLKIQRTQQEDSAVYLCASSLATSESRDTQYFGPGTRLTVL.